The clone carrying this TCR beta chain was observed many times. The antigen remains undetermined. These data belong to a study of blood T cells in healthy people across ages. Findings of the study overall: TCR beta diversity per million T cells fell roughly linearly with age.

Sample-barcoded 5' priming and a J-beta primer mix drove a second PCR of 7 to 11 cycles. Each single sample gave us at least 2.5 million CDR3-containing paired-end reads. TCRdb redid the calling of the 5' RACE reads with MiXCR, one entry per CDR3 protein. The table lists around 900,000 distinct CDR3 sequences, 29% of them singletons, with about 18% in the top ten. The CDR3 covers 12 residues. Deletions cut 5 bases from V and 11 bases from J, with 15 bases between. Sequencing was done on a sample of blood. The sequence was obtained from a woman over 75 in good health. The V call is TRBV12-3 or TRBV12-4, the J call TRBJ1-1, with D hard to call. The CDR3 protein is CASSIPEVEAFF. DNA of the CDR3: TGTGCCAGCAGTATACCGGAAGTGGAGGCTTTCTTT.